This T cell receptor (beta chain) was profiled in a study of cytomegalovirus exposure and HLA in healthy donors. Study-wide background: HLA-typed donors were the source of 83 million or so unique TCRs, which an early data release held.

Germline V gene sequence: CDR1 ENHRY, CDR2 SYGVKD. There are 15 residues in the CDR3. With V trimmed by 8 bases and J by 5 bases, 10 bases remained unmatched. The PCR used 60 Vbeta and 13 Jbeta primers. In the authors' methods: The authors later counted roughly 79 million unique TCR beta chains, some 11 million of them shared. TCRdb's copy holds only in-frame clones and misses some; the assay was immunoSEQ multiplex PCR. V, J and clone size derive from that table, while D and trimming were established from the DNA sequence. In the table there are approximately 150,000 clones, over 75% of which are singletons. Regarding this clone: Its antigen is not identified.

Whole-study results and caveats: Researchers reported in a later analysis that a missense DCLRE1C variant was tied to TCR beta V- and J-gene trimming. Earlier findings revealed that most TCR beta V segments proved productive either about 87% or about 30% of the time.

This receptor was taken from a woman in her thirties in good health and CMV-seronegative. The sequenced sample consisted of PBMCs. The rearrangement joins TRBV10-3 to TRBJ2-5; 11 bases line up with TRBD2. In DNA, the CDR3 is TGTGCCATCGGTTTCCTAGCGGGAGGAGGGGAGACCCAGTACTTC. It yields the protein CAIGFLAGGGETQYF.